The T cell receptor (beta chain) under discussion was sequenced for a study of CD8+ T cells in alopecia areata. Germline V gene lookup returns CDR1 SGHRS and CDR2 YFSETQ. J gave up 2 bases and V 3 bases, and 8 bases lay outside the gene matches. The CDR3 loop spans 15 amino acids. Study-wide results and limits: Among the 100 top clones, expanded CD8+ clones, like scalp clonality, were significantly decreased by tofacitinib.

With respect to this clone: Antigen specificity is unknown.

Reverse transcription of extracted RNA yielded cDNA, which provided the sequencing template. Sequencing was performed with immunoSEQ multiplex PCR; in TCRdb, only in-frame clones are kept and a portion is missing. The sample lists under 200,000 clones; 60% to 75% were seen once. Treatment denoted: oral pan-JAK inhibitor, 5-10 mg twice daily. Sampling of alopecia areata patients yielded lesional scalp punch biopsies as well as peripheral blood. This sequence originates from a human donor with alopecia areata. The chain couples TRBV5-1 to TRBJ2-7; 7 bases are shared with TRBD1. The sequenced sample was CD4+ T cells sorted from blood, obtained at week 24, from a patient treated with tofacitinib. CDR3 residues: CASSSGTVNPYEQYF. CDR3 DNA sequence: TGCGCCAGCAGCTCCGGGACAGTTAACCCCTACGAGCAGTACTTC.